The 27 T cell receptor beta chains in this list originate from one sample, sequenced in a study of glioma-infiltrating T cells. Amplification of TCR alpha and beta CDR3 regions from RNA used iRepertoire nested multiplex PCR. MiXCR, applied by TCRdb to the multiplex PCR reads, yields one record per CDR3 protein. The data contain approximately 130,000 distinct CDR3 sequences, 24% of them singletons. Input material: glioma tissue, nonneoplastic brain tissue, or PBMCs (not recorded which). Source of these receptors: a human donor with low-grade glioma or glioblastoma, undergoing nonglioma brain surgery, or in good health (not recorded which).

Regarding this clonotype: With a much larger clone just one base away, this may be a read error. V usage is TRBV12-3 or TRBV12-4 and J usage is TRBJ1-5, with TRBD1 identical over 9 bases. The CDR3 runs to 14 residues. V lost 3 bases and J lost 9; bases outside the gene matches: 6. CDR3 sequence: CASSLLGQGRPQHF. DNA for the CDR3: TGTGCCAGCAGTTTGTTGGGACAGGGACGGCCCCAGCATTTT.

The chain couples TRBV2 to TRBJ2-6, with D perhaps matching TRBD1 (5 bases). Germline CDR1 is SNHLY and CDR2 is FYNNEI. The CDR3 is made up of 17 amino acids. V lost 2 bases and J 4 bases, leaving 15 bases between the germline ends. DNA of the CDR3: TGTGCCAGCAGTGAACGGGTCAGGGTGAAGGGGGCCAACGTCCTGACTTTC. Residues: CASSERVRVKGANVLTF.

This clonotype has just a few counts. The J gene is TRBJ2-1, the V gene TRBV29-1, with 8 nucleotides matching TRBD2. Germline V gene lookup returns CDR1 SQVTM and CDR2 ANQGSEA. Trimming cost V 4 bases and J 8 bases; bases outside gene matches: 7. The CDR3 totals 13 residues. CDR3 nucleotides: TGCAGCGTTGGAGTAGCGGGGTTGGATGAGCAGTTCTTC. Encoded protein: CSVGVAGLDEQFF.

This chain links TRBV6-1 with TRBJ1-2, with 8 positions matching TRBD1. CDR3 length equals 16 residues. The ends lost 2 bases at V and 8 bases at J; junction bases unmatched: 13. CDR1 is MNHNS, CDR2 SASEGT, per germline. CDR3 in amino acids: CASSELPGQDLRGYTF. The CDR3 coding sequence is TGTGCCAGCAGTGAACTACCGGGACAGGACCTTCGGGGCTACACCTTC.

V is TRBV5-1 and J is TRBJ2-1; D is possibly TRBD1 (6 bases). The CDR3 is 13 residues long. Per germline, CDR1 SGHRS and CDR2 YFSETQ. Deletions cut 0 bases from V and 8 bases from J, with 9 bases between. The CDR3 protein is CASSLEDRDEQFF. The CDR3, as DNA: TGCGCCAGCAGCTTGGAGGACAGAGATGAGCAGTTCTTC.

This clonotype appeared many times. The gene calls are TRBV6-1 and TRBJ2-5; D is uncertain. The CDR3 runs 13 residues. V lost 7 bases and J 5 bases, leaving 14 bases between the germline ends. Germline V gene lookup returns CDR1 MNHNS and CDR2 SASEGT. CDR3 sequence: CASTGSETETQYF. In DNA form, the CDR3 reads TGTGCCAGCACCGGGTCTGAGACGGAGACCCAGTACTTC.

This clonotype has more than one count but fewer than ten. The chain carries TRBV6-1 and TRBJ2-7; 11 bases line up with TRBD1. Germline CDR1 and CDR2: MNHNS and SASEGT. The CDR3 is 15 amino acids. For the CDR3, the DNA is TGTGCCATCAGTGGTGGACAGGGGGCTTCCTACGAGCAGTACGTC. Translated, it gives CAISGGQGASYEQYV.

This clonotype showed up just a few times. This chain uses TRBV6-2 or TRBV6-3 with TRBJ2-7; maybe TRBD1 (5 bases). Trimming stripped 2 bases from V and 4 bases from J, with 9 bases between. The CDR3 spans 13 residues. In germline, CDR1 is MNHEY, CDR2 SVGEGT. The CDR3 sequence: CASSYANRYEQYV. The CDR3 coding sequence is TGTGCCAGCAGTTACGCTAACAGGTACGAGCAGTACGTC.

This clonotype was seen only a few times. The rearrangement links TRBV7-9 to TRBJ2-7, with D perhaps matching TRBD1 (6 bases). The CDR3 totals 12 residues. V shed 9 bases and J shed 0 bases, with 9 bases lying between them. The germline gives CDR1 SEHNR, CDR2 FQNEAQ (reference sequence). CDR3 sequence reads: CARRTVSYEQYV. Written as DNA, the CDR3 is TGTGCCAGGAGGACAGTCTCCTACGAGCAGTACGTC.

The gene calls are TRBV4-1 and TRBJ2-2; D not resolved. There are 15 residues in the CDR3. With 1 base removed from V and 1 base from J, the gap between germline ends came to 7 bases. The germline V gene has CDR1 MGHRA and CDR2 YSYEKL. In DNA form, the CDR3 reads TGCGCCAGCAGCCAAGTGGAACAGAACACCGGGGAGCTGTTTTTT. As protein: CASSQVEQNTGELFF.

The chain recombines TRBV6-2 or TRBV6-3 with TRBJ1-4; 7 bases map to TRBD1. V shed 6 bases and J 10 bases; nucleotides not matched to a gene: 11. CDR1 is MNHEY, CDR2 SVGEGT, per germline. The CDR3 is 14 amino acids. The CDR3 DNA reads as TGTGCCAGCAGGCCGGGACAGTGGGGCGGAAAACTGTTTTTT. It codes for CASRPGQWGGKLFF.

The chain carries TRBV6-1 and TRBJ2-7, with D unclear. The germline CDR1 and CDR2 sequences are MNHNS and SASEGT. The ends were cut back, 5 bases at V and 10 bases at J, with 21 bases in the middle. The CDR3 runs 14 residues. The chain's CDR3 is CASSTRTDQEAQYV. The CDR3 DNA reads as TGTGCCAGCAGTACCAGGACGGATCAAGAGGCCCAGTACGTC.

The rearrangement uses TRBV12-3 or TRBV12-4 and TRBJ2-5, with D perhaps matching TRBD2 (5 bases). Trimming pared 7 bases from V and 4 bases from J, leaving 10 bases between. The CDR3 covers 12 residues. CDR3 coding DNA: TGTGCCAGCACCGGGATCGCAGAGACCCAGTACTTC. Its translation: CASTGIAETQYF.

This clonotype was detected only a few times. The chain has TRBV20-1 and TRBJ1-6; D call uncertain. The germline V and J ends were trimmed by 2 bases and 8 bases, with 16 bases remaining between them. CDR1 and CDR2 from the germline V gene are DFQATT and SNEGSKA (reference sequence). The CDR3 sequence is 15 residues long. CDR3 sequence reads: CSARNFLPEDSPLHF. The CDR3 nucleotides read TGCAGTGCTAGAAATTTCCTCCCCGAGGATTCACCCCTCCACTTT.

This clonotype was counted a few times. The CDR3 nucleotides are TGTGCCAGCAGCAAGGGACAGGGTATATCCTACGAGCAGTACGTC. It specifies CASSKGQGISYEQYV. V usage is TRBV7-2 and J usage is TRBJ2-7; 9 bases map to TRBD1. V was pared by 5 bases and J by 1 base, with 6 bases of the junction left unmatched. Germline loops: CDR1 SGHTA, CDR2 FQGNSA. The CDR3 contains 15 residues.

This clonotype was counted only a few times. This chain joins TRBV28 and TRBJ2-5; TRBD2 agrees at 9 bases. CDR3 length: 18 residues. The trim removed 8 bases at V and 5 bases at J, leaving 21 bases unmatched. CDR1 is MDHEN and CDR2 is SYDVKM in the germline V gene. Here the CDR3 DNA reads TGTGCCAGCGCCTCCCCTCAGGGAATAGCGGGGGCGGGCGAGACCCAGTACTTC. It specifies CASASPQGIAGAGETQYF.

This clonotype turned up a few times. The rearrangement uses TRBV29-1 and TRBJ1-2; the D is unclear. V lost 3 bases and J lost 7, with 9 bases in between. Germline CDR1 SQVTM, CDR2 ANQGSEA. This CDR3 has 11 residues. The CDR3 DNA is TGCAGCGTTGATAGGGTCGGTGGCTACACCTTC. Translated, it gives CSVDRVGGYTF.

The chain employs TRBV7-2 and TRBJ1-5; 12 nucleotides line up with TRBD1. CDR3 length: 16 residues. The germline CDR1 and CDR2 sequences are SGHTA and FQGNSA. V shed 5 bases, J shed 5 bases, and the junction held 7 bases outside the gene matches. CDR3 sequence: CASSPQGQGADQPQHF. CDR3 sequence (DNA): TGTGCCAGCAGCCCCCAGGGACAGGGGGCAGATCAGCCCCAGCATTTT. The variable domain in full, with the rest retrieved from reference TRBV7-2 and TRBJ1-5, is GAGVSQSPSNKVTEKGKDVELRCDPISGHTALYWYRQSLGQGLEFLIYFQGNSAPDKSGLPSDRFSAERTGGSVSTLTIQRTQQEDSAVYLCASSPQGQGADQPQHFGDGTRLSIL.

This chain joins TRBV7-9 and TRBJ1-3; 9 bases line up with TRBD1. CDR3 length: 18 amino acids. Per germline, CDR1 SEHNR and CDR2 FQNEAQ (reference sequence). Germline trimming cut 3 bases from V and 0 bases from J; bases unmatched to any gene: 9. CDR3 region: CASSLANRGLSSGNTIYF. The CDR3 nucleotides read TGTGCCAGCAGCTTGGCTAACAGGGGGCTAAGCTCTGGAAACACCATATATTTT.

This clonotype was counted at least ten times. V gene TRBV15 combines with J gene TRBJ2-3; possible D gene TRBD2, 5 bases. Germline V CDR1 and CDR2: LNHNV, YYDKDF (reference sequence). V lost 0 bases to trimming and J lost 1 base, with 8 bases between them. This CDR3 comprises 15 residues. The CDR3 here is CATSRDSGGTDTQYF. Written as DNA, the CDR3 is TGTGCCACCAGCAGAGACAGCGGAGGCACAGATACGCAGTATTTT. The full variable domain, rest sourced from reference TRBV15 and TRBJ2-3, is DAMVIQNPRYQVTQFGKPVTLSCSQTLNHNVMYWYQQKSSQAPKLLFHYYDKDFNNEADTPDNFQSRRPNTSFCFLDIRSPGLGDTAMYLCATSRDSGGTDTQYFGPGTRLTVL.

In its sample, this clonotype was seen many times. This chain joins TRBV27 and TRBJ2-2; D gene unclear. Germline CDR1 is MNHEY and CDR2 is SMNVEV (reference sequence). With 3 bases removed from V and 3 bases from J, the gap between germline ends came to 17 bases. The CDR3 sequence is 17 residues long. CDR3 loop: CASSFGSPRSDTGELFF. The DNA of the CDR3 is TGTGCCAGCAGTTTTGGATCACCACGGTCGGACACCGGGGAGCTGTTTTTT.

The table lists this clonotype with many counts. The chain links TRBV6-1 to TRBJ2-7; the D gene is possibly TRBD1 (5 bases). CDR1 is MNHNS and CDR2 is SASEGT in the germline V gene. This CDR3 is built from 14 residues. V was pared by 6 bases and J by 5 bases, with 17 bases between. CDR3 nucleotide sequence: TGTGCCAGCAGCCCCGCGACAGTTCCCCACGAGCAGTACGTC. This codes for CASSPATVPHEQYV.

This clonotype was seen repeatedly, ten times or more. The chain employs TRBV6-6 and TRBJ2-7; TRBD1 agrees at 8 bases. CDR3 length equals 15 residues. Germline V gene data show CDR1 as MNHNY and CDR2 as SVGAGI (reference sequence). The J segment lost 1 base and the V segment lost 0 bases, leaving 2 bases of the junction unmatched. In nucleotides, the CDR3 is TGTGCCAGCAGTTACTCCGGGACAGGTTCCTACGAGCAGTACGTC. Encoded protein: CASSYSGTGSYEQYV.

A few counts support this clonotype. The genes are TRBV14 and TRBJ2-3; TRBD2 might be the D (6 bases). CDR1 is SGHDN and CDR2 is FVKESK in the germline V gene. The V end lost 2 bases, the J end lost 0 bases, and 12 bases lay between the germline ends. This CDR3 region has 16 residues. The CDR3 DNA reads TGTGCCAGCAGCCAAAACGGGGGATACAGCACAGATACGCAGTATTTT. Translated, it gives CASSQNGGYSTDTQYF.

The V call is TRBV7-9, the J call TRBJ1-1; D gene uncertain. Germline-derived CDR1 and CDR2 are SEHNR and FQNEAQ (reference sequence). V lost 0 bases to trimming and J lost 4 bases, with 3 bases between them. This CDR3 region has 12 residues. CDR3 sequence reads: CASSLASTEAFF. For the CDR3, the DNA is TGTGCCAGCAGCTTAGCTTCCACTGAAGCTTTCTTT.

The table lists this clonotype with many counts. This chain joins TRBV27 and TRBJ1-5, with D hard to call. From germline, CDR1 is MNHEY and CDR2 SMNVEV (reference sequence). CDR3 length: 12 residues. The V end was cut by 8 bases, the J end by 10 bases, with 15 bases between. CDR3 sequence (DNA): TGTGCCAGCGGGAGGAGACCAGATCCCCAGCATTTT. Amino acids: CASGRRPDPQHF.

V gene TRBV11-2 combines with J gene TRBJ2-3; D gene unclear. The V gene lost 6 bases and the J gene lost 7 bases, with 5 bases spanning the gap. This CDR3 is built from 10 residues. Germline values: CDR1 SGHAT, CDR2 FQNNGV. CDR3 in amino acids: CASSENTQYF. CDR3 coding DNA: TGTGCCAGCAGTGAAAATACGCAGTATTTT.